These T cell receptor beta chains were read from a single sample in a study of T cells after yellow fever vaccination. TCRdb analysed the 5' RACE reads with MiXCR anew, one entry per CDR3 protein. Of 350,000 to 550,000 distinct CDR3 sequences in the sample, 18% are singletons; the top ten hold over 15%. Here the sequenced sample was PBMCs, taken before the yellow fever booster vaccination. All receptors come from a man between 18 and 29 years old who received the YFV17D yellow fever vaccine. CDR3s include the opening cysteine and the closing phenylalanine or tryptophan. Each record gives: clone size, J gene, V gene, D gene, CDR3 protein, CDR3 DNA. D genes are given only for firm matches. Not all rows give a size; the values are once, few, many and, for expanded clones, a class.

size: few; J: TRBJ2-5; V: TRBV20-1; D: -; CDR3: CMGVGLGETQYF; DNA: TGCATGGGGGTGGGGTTGGGCGAGACCCAGTACTTC
size: -; J: TRBJ1-4; V: TRBV10-3; D: -; CDR3: CASRGGDGEKLFF; DNA: TGTGCCTCACGCGGCGGGGATGGCGAAAAACTGTTTTTT
size: few; J: TRBJ2-2; V: TRBV11-2; D: TRBD2; CDR3: CASSPRQTRTSGGRGFAGELFF; DNA: TGTGCCAGCAGCCCCCGACAAACTCGGACTAGCGGGGGCCGAGGGTTCGCCGGGGAGCTGTTTTTT
size: few; J: TRBJ1-5; V: TRBV5-1; D: TRBD1; CDR3: CASSLGDRGQPQHF; DNA: TGCGCCAGCAGCTTGGGGGACAGGGGTCAGCCCCAGCATTTT
size: -; J: TRBJ2-1; V: TRBV9; D: TRBD2; CDR3: CASSDGTSGYEQFF; DNA: TGTGCCAGCAGCGACGGGACTAGCGGGTATGAGCAGTTCTTC
size: -; J: TRBJ2-5; V: TRBV7-9; D: -; CDR3: CASSSDQAPQYF; DNA: TGTGCCAGCAGCTCAGACCAGGCTCCCCAGTACTTC
size: many; J: TRBJ1-5; V: TRBV7-2; D: -; CDR3: CASSSDYNQPQHF; DNA: TGTGCCAGCAGCTCGGACTACAATCAGCCCCAGCATTTT
size: few; J: TRBJ2-7; V: TRBV2; D: TRBD1; CDR3: CASSHLGSDRALAYEQYF; DNA: TGTGCCAGCAGTCACCTTGGCTCGGACAGGGCGTTGGCCTACGAGCAGTACTTC
size: few; J: TRBJ2-3; V: TRBV7-8; D: TRBD2; CDR3: CASSSLAGGLDTQYF; DNA: TGTGCCAGCAGCTCACTAGCGGGGGGGCTGGATACGCAGTATTTT
size: many; J: TRBJ2-5; V: TRBV6-2/TRBV6-3; D: TRBD2; CDR3: CASRRFSGVQETQYF; DNA: TGTGCCAGCAGGAGATTTAGCGGGGTCCAAGAGACCCAGTACTTC
size: few; J: TRBJ2-2; V: TRBV27; D: -; CDR3: CASSTKGGASTGELFF; DNA: TGTGCCAGCAGTACGAAAGGGGGGGCCAGCACCGGGGAGCTGTTTTTT
size: many; J: TRBJ1-1; V: TRBV6-5; D: -; CDR3: CASSYVSSTTEAFF; DNA: TGTGCCAGCAGTTACGTCAGTTCCACCACTGAAGCTTTCTTT
size: -; J: TRBJ1-1; V: TRBV6-2/TRBV6-3; D: -; CDR3: CASTVLAGITEAFF; DNA: TGTGCCAGCACGGTATTGGCCGGGATCACTGAAGCTTTCTTT
size: -; J: TRBJ1-4; V: TRBV4-1; D: -; CDR3: CASSHMTVNEKLFF; DNA: TGCGCCAGCAGCCATATGACAGTTAATGAAAAACTGTTTTTT
size: -; J: TRBJ2-1; V: TRBV7-7; D: -; CDR3: CASSHLGGSYNEQFF; DNA: TGTGCCAGCAGCCACCTTGGGGGTTCCTACAATGAGCAGTTCTTC
size: -; J: TRBJ2-6; V: TRBV29-1; D: TRBD1; CDR3: CSVGQGGQSGANVLTF; DNA: TGCAGCGTTGGACAGGGTGGACAGTCTGGGGCCAACGTCCTGACTTTC
size: -; J: TRBJ1-2; V: TRBV25-1; D: -; CDR3: CASTEWEGDPGYTF; DNA: TGTGCCAGCACCGAATGGGAGGGTGATCCTGGCTACACCTTC
size: few; J: TRBJ2-6; V: TRBV29-1; D: -; CDR3: CSVKGQYGANVLTF; DNA: TGCAGCGTTAAAGGACAGTACGGGGCCAACGTCCTGACTTTC
size: few; J: TRBJ1-2; V: TRBV7-6; D: -; CDR3: CASSPMSGAYGYTF; DNA: TGTGCCAGCAGCCCAATGTCAGGGGCCTATGGCTACACCTTC
size: -; J: TRBJ1-2; V: TRBV20-1; D: TRBD1; CDR3: CSAISRGTHGYTF; DNA: TGCAGTGCTATTAGCAGGGGGACCCATGGCTACACCTTC
size: few; J: TRBJ1-1; V: TRBV12-3/TRBV12-4; D: -; CDR3: CASSPNINTEAFF; DNA: TGTGCCAGCAGCCCCAACATTAACACTGAAGCTTTCTTT
size: few; J: TRBJ2-1; V: TRBV7-9; D: TRBD2; CDR3: CASSLGLASEQFF; DNA: TGTGCCAGCAGCCTCGGACTAGCGAGTGAGCAGTTCTTC
size: -; J: TRBJ2-7; V: TRBV7-8; D: -; CDR3: CASSDSTASSYEQYF; DNA: TGTGCCAGCAGCGACTCGACAGCGAGCTCCTACGAGCAGTACTTC
size: many; J: TRBJ1-5; V: TRBV11-2; D: -; CDR3: CASSSDRDQPQHF; DNA: TGTGCCAGCAGCTCGGACCGAGATCAGCCCCAGCATTTT
size: -; J: TRBJ2-1; V: TRBV2; D: TRBD2; CDR3: CASSEHAGGNNEQFF; DNA: TGTGCCAGCAGTGAACATGCGGGGGGGAACAATGAGCAGTTCTTC
size: many; J: TRBJ2-3; V: TRBV5-6; D: -; CDR3: CASSFPQDTQYF; DNA: TGTGCCAGCAGCTTCCCACAAGATACGCAGTATTTT
size: few; J: TRBJ2-7; V: TRBV29-1; D: TRBD1; CDR3: CSVEGQGSEQYF; DNA: TGCAGCGTTGAGGGACAGGGTTCCGAGCAGTACTTC
size: -; J: TRBJ2-3; V: TRBV6-2/TRBV6-3; D: TRBD2; CDR3: CASSPSGGGDTQYF; DNA: TGTGCCAGCAGTCCCAGCGGGGGAGGAGATACGCAGTATTTT
size: few; J: TRBJ1-2; V: TRBV27; D: TRBD1; CDR3: CAREGQDGYTF; DNA: TGTGCCAGGGAGGGACAGGACGGCTACACCTTC
size: -; J: TRBJ2-1; V: TRBV7-8; D: TRBD2; CDR3: CASSPRRLANEQFF; DNA: TGTGCCAGCAGCCCGCGCCGACTAGCCAATGAGCAGTTCTTC
size: -; J: TRBJ1-2; V: TRBV12-3/TRBV12-4; D: -; CDR3: CASSYSTAQTAYGYTF; DNA: TGTGCCAGCAGCTATAGTACAGCCCAGACAGCGTACGGCTACACCTTC
size: -; J: TRBJ2-7; V: TRBV4-2; D: TRBD1; CDR3: CASSQGGQSYEQYF; DNA: TGTGCCAGCAGCCAAGGGGGACAGTCCTACGAGCAGTACTTC
size: many; J: TRBJ1-3; V: TRBV6-5; D: -; CDR3: CASSYSTAGNTIYF; DNA: TGTGCCAGCAGTTATTCGACAGCTGGAAACACCATATATTTT
size: -; J: TRBJ2-5; V: TRBV7-2; D: TRBD2; CDR3: CASRDSGGAGETQYF; DNA: TGTGCCAGCAGGGACTCCGGGGGGGCCGGTGAGACCCAGTACTTC
size: -; J: TRBJ1-4; V: TRBV14; D: -; CDR3: CASSPRVGPEKLFF; DNA: TGTGCCAGCAGCCCCCGAGTGGGGCCTGAAAAACTGTTTTTT
size: few; J: TRBJ2-5; V: TRBV6-5; D: -; CDR3: CASSYSGWEKETQYF; DNA: TGTGCCAGCAGTTACTCAGGGTGGGAAAAAGAGACCCAGTACTTC
size: -; J: TRBJ2-2; V: TRBV29-1; D: TRBD1; CDR3: CSARTGNTGELFF; DNA: TGCAGCGCCCGGACAGGGAACACCGGGGAGCTGTTTTTT
size: many; J: TRBJ1-6; V: TRBV7-2; D: -; CDR3: CASSSGPASYNSPLHF; DNA: TGTGCCAGCAGTTCGGGGCCCGCCTCCTATAATTCACCCCTCCACTTT
size: few; J: TRBJ1-1; V: TRBV7-2; D: -; CDR3: CASKRWVGNTEAFF; DNA: TGTGCCAGCAAAAGGTGGGTAGGAAACACTGAAGCTTTCTTT
size: few; J: TRBJ2-5; V: TRBV5-1; D: TRBD2; CDR3: CASRELERGGQETQYF; DNA: TGCGCCAGCAGGGAGCTGGAGCGGGGGGGCCAAGAGACCCAGTACTTC
size: -; J: TRBJ2-7; V: TRBV4-3; D: -; CDR3: CASSQDSSAYEQYF; DNA: TGCGCCAGCAGCCAAGATTCGAGCGCCTACGAGCAGTACTTC
size: -; J: TRBJ2-7; V: TRBV7-2; D: -; CDR3: CASSPAVRRYEQYF; DNA: TGTGCCAGCAGCCCGGCGGTTAGACGCTACGAGCAGTACTTC
size: once; J: TRBJ1-2; V: TRBV10-3; D: -; CDR3: CAISEGSYGYTF; DNA: TGTGCCATCAGTGAAGGTTCCTATGGCTACACCTTC
size: -; J: TRBJ2-5; V: TRBV4-3; D: TRBD1; CDR3: CASSQVSRDLRDRGKETQYF; DNA: TGCGCCAGCAGCCAAGTCTCACGAGACTTGAGGGACAGGGGAAAAGAGACCCAGTACTTC
size: -; J: TRBJ2-3; V: TRBV7-6; D: -; CDR3: CASSLVLAAFSTDTQYF; DNA: TGTGCCAGCAGCTTAGTGTTGGCGGCGTTTAGCACAGATACGCAGTATTTT
size: -; J: TRBJ2-7; V: TRBV4-1; D: -; CDR3: CASSHMFGSPYEQYF; DNA: TGCGCCAGCAGCCACATGTTCGGGTCCCCCTACGAGCAGTACTTC
size: -; J: TRBJ2-1; V: TRBV6-6; D: -; CDR3: CASSYAGSYNEQFF; DNA: TGTGCCAGCAGTTACGCCGGCTCCTACAATGAGCAGTTCTTC
size: few; J: TRBJ2-3; V: TRBV18; D: -; CDR3: CASSPQAPSGPNTQYF; DNA: TGTGCCAGCTCACCACAGGCTCCGTCAGGCCCTAATACGCAGTATTTT